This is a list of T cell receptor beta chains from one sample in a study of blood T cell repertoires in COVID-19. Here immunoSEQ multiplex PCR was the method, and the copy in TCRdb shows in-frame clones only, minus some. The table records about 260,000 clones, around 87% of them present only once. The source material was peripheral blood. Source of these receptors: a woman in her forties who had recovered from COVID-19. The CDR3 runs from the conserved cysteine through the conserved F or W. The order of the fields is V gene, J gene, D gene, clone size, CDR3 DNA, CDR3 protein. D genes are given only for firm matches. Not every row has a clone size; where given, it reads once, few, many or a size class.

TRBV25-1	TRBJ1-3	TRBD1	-	TGTGCCAGCAGTGAAAATGTCGGGACAGGGTCTGGAAACACCATATATTTT	CASSENVGTGSGNTIYF
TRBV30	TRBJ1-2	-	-	TGTGCCTGGAGTCGTATTTATGAGAGCTACACCTTC	CAWSRIYESYTF
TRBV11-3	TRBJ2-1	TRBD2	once	TGTGCCAGCAGCCGACTAGCGGGGGACGGCGATGAGCAGTTCTTC	CASSRLAGDGDEQFF
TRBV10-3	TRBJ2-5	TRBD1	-	TGTGCCATCTCGGGCCAGGGGGTTCAAGAGACCCAGTACTTC	CAISGQGVQETQYF
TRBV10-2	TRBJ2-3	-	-	TGCGCCAGCAGTGCTTACAGGGGCACAGATACGCAGTATTTT	CASSAYRGTDTQYF
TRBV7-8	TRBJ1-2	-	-	TGTGCCAGCAGCTTAGCGCACTCAGGCCTTAGTTACTATGGCTACACCTTC	CASSLAHSGLSYYGYTF
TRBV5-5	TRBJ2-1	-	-	TGTGCCAGCAGCTTGGTGGTGACACTCTACAATGAGCAGTTCTTC	CASSLVVTLYNEQFF
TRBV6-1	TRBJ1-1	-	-	TGTGCCAGCAGTTCGGGGTGGTCGAGCACTGAAGCTTTCTTT	CASSSGWSSTEAFF
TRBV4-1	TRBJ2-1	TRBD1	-	TGCGCCAGCAGCCAAGAAAGCGCAGGACAGGGGCCATACAATGAGCAGTTCTTC	CASSQESAGQGPYNEQFF
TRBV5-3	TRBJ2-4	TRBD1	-	TGTGCCAGAAGCTGTCTGGGACAGCGATCAATCCTAGCCAAAAACATTCAGTACTTC	CARSCLGQRSILAKNIQYF
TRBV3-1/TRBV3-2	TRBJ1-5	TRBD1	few	TGTGCCAGCAGCCAGTTTCCGGGACAGGGGGGTCAGCCCCAGCATTTT	CASSQFPGQGGQPQHF
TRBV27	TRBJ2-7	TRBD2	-	TGTGCCAGCAGTCCCCCATCCACTAGCGGGGTCCACGAGTGGGGCGAGCAGTACTTC	CASSPPSTSGVHEWGEQYF
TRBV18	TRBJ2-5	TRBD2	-	TGTGCCAGCTCACCAAGACTAGCGGGGGGGCCGGTCGTCGGGGAGACCCAGTACTTC	CASSPRLAGGPVVGETQYF
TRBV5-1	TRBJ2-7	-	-	TGCGCCAGCAGCTTGGGCACCGGGTTCTACGAGCAGTACTTC	CASSLGTGFYEQYF
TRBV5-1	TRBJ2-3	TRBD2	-	TGCGCCAGCAGCACTAGCGGGGGGAGCACAGATACGCAGTATTTT	CASSTSGGSTDTQYF
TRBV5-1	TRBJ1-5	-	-	TGCGCCAGCAGCTTCGACGGAGCCAATCAGCCCCAGCATTTT	CASSFDGANQPQHF
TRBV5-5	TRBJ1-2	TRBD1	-	TGTGCCAGCACGATCACAGGGGCCTTTAACTATGGCTACACCTTC	CASTITGAFNYGYTF
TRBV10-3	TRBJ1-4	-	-	TGTGCCATCAGTGAGTCGGCGGTCGGAAATGAAAAACTGTTTTTT	CAISESAVGNEKLFF
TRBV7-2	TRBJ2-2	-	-	TGTGCCAGCAGCTTTTCTCCGGCGAACACCGGGGAGCTGTTTTTT	CASSFSPANTGELFF
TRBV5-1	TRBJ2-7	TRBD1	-	TGCGCCAGCAGCCCTGGGACAGTCTACGAGCAGTACTTC	CASSPGTVYEQYF
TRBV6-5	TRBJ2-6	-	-	TGTGCCAGCAGTTACCAGGGCACTACTGGGGCCAACGTCCTGACTTTC	CASSYQGTTGANVLTF
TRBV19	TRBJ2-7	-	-	TGTGCCAGTAGTATATACGGGGGAAACTACGAGCAGTACTTC	CASSIYGGNYEQYF
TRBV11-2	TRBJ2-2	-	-	TGTGCCAGCAGCTTATTCAGGGACACCGGGGAGCTGTTTTTT	CASSLFRDTGELFF
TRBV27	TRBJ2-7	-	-	TGTGCCAGCAGTTTCTCTCCGACTAGGGGTTTTTGGGAGCAGTACTTC	CASSFSPTRGFWEQYF
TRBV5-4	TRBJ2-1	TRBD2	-	TGTGCCAGCAGCACCTCGGGGGGGAATGAGCAGTTCTTC	CASSTSGGNEQFF
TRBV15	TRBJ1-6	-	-	TGTGCCACCAACCCGGGGGGGGGCGGTAATTCACCCCTCCACTTT	CATNPGGGGNSPLHF
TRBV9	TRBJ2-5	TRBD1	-	TGTGCCAGCAGCGTAAGACAGGGCCAAGAGACCCAGTACTTC	CASSVRQGQETQYF
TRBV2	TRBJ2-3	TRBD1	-	TGTGCCAGCACCTCAGGACAGGTGAAGAGCACAGATACGCAGTATTTT	CASTSGQVKSTDTQYF
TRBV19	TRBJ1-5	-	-	TGTGCCAGTAGTATCCCGTGGCAGGGTAGGAATCAGCCCCAGCATTTT	CASSIPWQGRNQPQHF
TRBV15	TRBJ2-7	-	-	TGTGCCACCAGCAGAGATTTTCGACAGCTTATCTTC	CATSRDFRQLIF
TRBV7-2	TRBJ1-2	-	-	TGTGCCAGCAGCCCGGAGCGGGGCGCGAGCTACACCTTC	CASSPERGASYTF
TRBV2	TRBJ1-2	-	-	TGTGCCAGCAGCGTCCGGGGGGCGATCGCCCCTCACTATGGCTACACCTTC	CASSVRGAIAPHYGYTF
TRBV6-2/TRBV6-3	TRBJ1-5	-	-	TGTGCCAGCAGCCCACAGACAGGTAGCAATCAGCCCCAGCATTTT	CASSPQTGSNQPQHF
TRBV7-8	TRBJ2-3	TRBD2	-	TGTGCCAGCAGCTTAGTCTTAGCGGGGGTAAATACGCAGTATTTT	CASSLVLAGVNTQYF
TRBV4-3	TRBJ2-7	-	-	TGCGCCAGCAGCCAAGATTCACTTAGGCCAGGGGTCGGGTACGAGCAGTACTTC	CASSQDSLRPGVGYEQYF